The 2 T cell receptor beta chains below all came from one sample that was sequenced in a study of T-cell memory formation after mild COVID-19. TCRdb re-analysed the 5' RACE reads in MiXCR, keeping a single row per CDR3 protein. In the table there are some 190,000 distinct CDR3 sequences, 16% of which are singletons. Sequencing was performed on PBMCs or a T cell subset sorted from them (not recorded which). The receptor set was obtained from an adult woman who had mild COVID-19 (a few samples of this study predate the infection). Cell type and time point are not known.

This clonotype occurred a few times. V usage is TRBV3-1 and J usage is TRBJ1-1; 7 bases fit TRBD1. Germline CDR1 and CDR2: LGHDT and YNNKEL (reference sequence). The V segment lost 5 bases and the J segment 4 bases; nucleotides outside the gene matches: 7. This CDR3 is built from 14 residues. In nucleotides, the CDR3 is TGTGCCAGCAGCAACAGGGGTCGCACCACTGAAGCTTTCTTT. Protein: CASSNRGRTTEAFF.

CDR3 DNA: TGTGCCAGCAGCTTATATATGGAGAGCAATGAGCAGTTCTTC. This sequence encodes CASSLYMESNEQFF. The chain carries TRBV7-2 and TRBJ2-1, with no clear D. V was pared by 2 bases and J by 6 bases, with 11 bases between. The CDR3 has 14 residues. Germline-derived CDR1 and CDR2 are SGHTA and FQGNSA.